These 5 T cell receptor beta chains share one sample of origin, sequenced in a study of human T cells and chemical hapten exposure. TCRdb re-called the RACE reads with MiXCR, one entry per CDR3 protein. The repertoire holds under 300,000 distinct CDR3 sequences, with 7.5% to 9% as singletons. The time point here: pre-sensitization, week 0. The treatment is: therapeutic diphenylcyclopropenone sensitization with weekly scalp DPC. This material consisted of whole blood, taken in connection with sensitization to the hapten diphenylcyclopropenone (DPC). The receptors were gathered from a man between 18 and 35 years old with alopecia areata. Some clones in this sample may be carry-over from other donors' samples.

This clonotype occurred a few times. V is TRBV12-3 or TRBV12-4 and J is TRBJ1-5; D unclear. This CDR3 has 14 amino acids. V lost 7 bases and J lost 0, with 10 bases in between. CDR3 sequence reads: CASNDMDSNQPQHF. The CDR3, as DNA: TGTGCCAGCAATGACATGGATAGCAATCAGCCCCAGCATTTT.

As concerns this clonotype: Compared with germline, one end of the junction differs, possibly owing to a read error. J is TRBJ2-4 and V is TRBV11-2; D is unclear. CDR3 length equals 14 residues. The germline V gene encodes CDR1 SGHAT and CDR2 FQNNGV. The DNA of the CDR3 is TGTGCCGGCAGCCAGTGGACAGCCAAAAACATTCAGTACTTC. It specifies CAGSQWTAKNIQYF.

This clonotype appeared many times. The rearrangement links TRBV6-5 to TRBJ2-6; weak D call: TRBD2 (6 bases). Trimming removed 6 bases at V and 2 bases at J, with 8 bases between. CDR1 is MNHEY, CDR2 SVGAGI, per germline. The CDR3 consists of 14 residues. CDR3 loop: CASRAGPGANVLTF. DNA of the CDR3: TGTGCCAGCAGGGCGGGGCCTGGGGCCAACGTCCTGACTTTC.

This chain links TRBV6-5 with TRBJ2-5; TRBD1 agrees at 12 bases. Germline loops: CDR1 MNHEY, CDR2 SVGAGI. With 6 bases clipped from V and 7 bases from J, the junction kept 12 bases outside the gene matches. The CDR3 runs to 16 residues. The CDR3 is CASSLFRDRGRGTQYF. CDR3 sequence (DNA): TGTGCCAGCAGCCTATTCCGGGACAGGGGGCGAGGGACCCAGTACTTC.

Comment on this clonotype: Germline is not matched at one junction end, which may reflect a read error. This chain joins TRBV7-9 and TRBJ2-4, with D perhaps matching TRBD2 (5 bases). The CDR3 has 15 residues. In germline, CDR1 is SEHNR, CDR2 FQNEAQ (reference sequence). In DNA form, the CDR3 reads TGTGCCAGCAGCTTGGTTCTCCTAGCCAAAAACACTCAGTACTTC. Translated: CASSLVLLAKNTQYF.